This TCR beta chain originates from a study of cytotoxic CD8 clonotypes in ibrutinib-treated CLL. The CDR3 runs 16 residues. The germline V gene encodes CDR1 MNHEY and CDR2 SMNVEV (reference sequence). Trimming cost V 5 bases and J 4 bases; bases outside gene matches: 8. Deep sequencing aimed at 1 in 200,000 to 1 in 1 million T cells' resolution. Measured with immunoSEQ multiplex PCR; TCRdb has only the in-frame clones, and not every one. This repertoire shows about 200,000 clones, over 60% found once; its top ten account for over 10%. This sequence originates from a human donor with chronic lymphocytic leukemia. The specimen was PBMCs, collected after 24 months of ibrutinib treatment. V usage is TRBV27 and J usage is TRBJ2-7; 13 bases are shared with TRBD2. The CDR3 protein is CASSPTGTSGTYEQYF. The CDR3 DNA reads TGTGCCAGCAGTCCTACCGGGACTAGCGGGACATACGAGCAGTACTTC.